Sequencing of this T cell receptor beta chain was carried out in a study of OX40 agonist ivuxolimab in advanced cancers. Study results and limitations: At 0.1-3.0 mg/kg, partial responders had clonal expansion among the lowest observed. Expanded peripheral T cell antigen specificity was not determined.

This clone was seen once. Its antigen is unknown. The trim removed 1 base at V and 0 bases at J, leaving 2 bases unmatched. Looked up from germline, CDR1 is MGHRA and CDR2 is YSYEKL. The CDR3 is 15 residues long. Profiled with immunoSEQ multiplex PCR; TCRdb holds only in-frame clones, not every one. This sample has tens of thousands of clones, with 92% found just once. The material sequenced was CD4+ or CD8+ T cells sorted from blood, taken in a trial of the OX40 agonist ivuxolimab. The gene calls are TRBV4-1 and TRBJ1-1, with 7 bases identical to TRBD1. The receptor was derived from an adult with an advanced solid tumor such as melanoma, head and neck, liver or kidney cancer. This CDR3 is CASSQGQGMNTEAFF. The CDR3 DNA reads TGCGCCAGCAGCCAAGGACAGGGAATGAACACTGAAGCTTTCTTT.